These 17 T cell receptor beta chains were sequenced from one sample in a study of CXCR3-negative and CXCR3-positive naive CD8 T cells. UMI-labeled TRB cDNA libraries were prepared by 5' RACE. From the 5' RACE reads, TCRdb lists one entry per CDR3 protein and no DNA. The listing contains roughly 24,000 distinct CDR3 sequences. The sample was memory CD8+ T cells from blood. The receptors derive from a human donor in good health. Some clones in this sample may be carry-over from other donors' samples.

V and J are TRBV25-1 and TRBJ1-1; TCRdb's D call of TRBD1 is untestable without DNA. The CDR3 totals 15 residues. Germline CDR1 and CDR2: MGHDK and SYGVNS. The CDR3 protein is CASSANRELYTEAFF.

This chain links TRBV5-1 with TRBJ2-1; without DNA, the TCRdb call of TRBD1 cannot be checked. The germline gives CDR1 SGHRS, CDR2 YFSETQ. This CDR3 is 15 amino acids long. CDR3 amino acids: CASSLRTGGYNEQFF.

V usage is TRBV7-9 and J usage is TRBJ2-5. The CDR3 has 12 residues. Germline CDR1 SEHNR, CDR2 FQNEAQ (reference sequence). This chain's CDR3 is CASSLTEETQYF.

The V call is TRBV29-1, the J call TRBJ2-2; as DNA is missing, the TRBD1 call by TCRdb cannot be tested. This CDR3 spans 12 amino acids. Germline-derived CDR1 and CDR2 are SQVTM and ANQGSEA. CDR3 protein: CSAGGYTGELFF.

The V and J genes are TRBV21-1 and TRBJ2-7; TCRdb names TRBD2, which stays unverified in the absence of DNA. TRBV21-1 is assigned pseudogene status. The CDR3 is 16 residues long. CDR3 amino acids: CASSKDWDLLSYEQYF.

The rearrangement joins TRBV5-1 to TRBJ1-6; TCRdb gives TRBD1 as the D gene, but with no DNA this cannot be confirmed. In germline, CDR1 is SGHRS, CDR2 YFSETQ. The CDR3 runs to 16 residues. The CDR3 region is CTSSFRGQEDNSPLHF.

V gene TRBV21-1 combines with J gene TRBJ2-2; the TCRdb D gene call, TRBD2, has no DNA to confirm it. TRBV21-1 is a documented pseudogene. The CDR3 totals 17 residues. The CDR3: CASSRGGVAGVSGELFF.

CDR3 sequence: CSASRTDTEAFF. The chain has TRBV20-1 and TRBJ1-1; TCRdb proposes TRBD1, but this gene call is untestable without DNA. CDR3 length: 12 amino acids. CDR1 is DFQATT and CDR2 is SNEGSKA in the germline V gene (reference sequence).

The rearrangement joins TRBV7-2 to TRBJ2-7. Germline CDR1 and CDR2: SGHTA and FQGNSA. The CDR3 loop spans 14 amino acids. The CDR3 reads CASSLTYSSYEQYF.

CDR3 loop: CASSQGGGTGDEKLFF. The chain recombines TRBV4-3 with TRBJ1-4; the TCRdb D gene call, TRBD1, has no DNA to confirm it. The CDR3 sequence is 16 residues long. CDR1 and CDR2 (germline): LGHNA, YSLEER.

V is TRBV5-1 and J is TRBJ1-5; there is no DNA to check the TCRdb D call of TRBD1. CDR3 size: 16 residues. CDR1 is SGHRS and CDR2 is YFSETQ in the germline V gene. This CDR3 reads CASSLVPGHWNQPQHF. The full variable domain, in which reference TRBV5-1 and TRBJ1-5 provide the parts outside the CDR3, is KAGVTQTPRYLIKTRGQQVTLSCSPISGHRSVSWYQQTPGQGLQFLFEYFSETQRNKGNFPGRFSGRQFSNSRSEMNVSTLELGDSALYLCASSLVPGHWNQPQHFGDGTRLSIL.

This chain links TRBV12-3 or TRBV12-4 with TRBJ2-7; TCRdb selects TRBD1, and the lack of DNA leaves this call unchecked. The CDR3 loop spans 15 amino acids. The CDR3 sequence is CASSSTGTGFYEQYF.

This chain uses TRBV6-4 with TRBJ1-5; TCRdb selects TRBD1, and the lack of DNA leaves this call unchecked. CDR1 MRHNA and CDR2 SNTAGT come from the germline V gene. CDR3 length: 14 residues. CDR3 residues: CASSATGSSGPQHF.

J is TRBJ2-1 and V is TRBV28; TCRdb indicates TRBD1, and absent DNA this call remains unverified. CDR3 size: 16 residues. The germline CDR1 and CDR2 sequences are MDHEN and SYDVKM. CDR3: CASSYRRGQNLNEQFF.

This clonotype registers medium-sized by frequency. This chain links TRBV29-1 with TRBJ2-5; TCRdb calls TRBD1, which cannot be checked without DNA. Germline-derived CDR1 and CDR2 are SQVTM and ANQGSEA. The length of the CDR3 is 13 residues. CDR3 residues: CSVEGANQETQYF.

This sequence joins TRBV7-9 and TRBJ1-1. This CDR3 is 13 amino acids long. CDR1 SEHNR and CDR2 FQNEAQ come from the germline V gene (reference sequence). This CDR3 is CASSSSIPTEAFF.

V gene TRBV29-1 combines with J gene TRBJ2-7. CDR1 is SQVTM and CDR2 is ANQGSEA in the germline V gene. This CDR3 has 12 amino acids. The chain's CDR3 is CSVELSSYEQYF.